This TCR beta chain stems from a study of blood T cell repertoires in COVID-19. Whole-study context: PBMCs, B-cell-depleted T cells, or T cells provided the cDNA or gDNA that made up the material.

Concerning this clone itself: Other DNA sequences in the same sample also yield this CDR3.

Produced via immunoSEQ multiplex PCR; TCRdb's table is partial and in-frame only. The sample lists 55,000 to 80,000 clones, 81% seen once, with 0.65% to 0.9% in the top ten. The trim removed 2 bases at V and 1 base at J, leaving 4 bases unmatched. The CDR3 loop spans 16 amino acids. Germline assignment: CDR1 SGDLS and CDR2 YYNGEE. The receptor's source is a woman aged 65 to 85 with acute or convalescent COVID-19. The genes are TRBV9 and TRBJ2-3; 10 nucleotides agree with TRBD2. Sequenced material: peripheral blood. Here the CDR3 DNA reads TGTGCCAGCAGCGTGGCAGGACTAGCGGGCACAGATACGCAGTATTTT. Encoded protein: CASSVAGLAGTDTQYF.